This TCR beta chain appears in the sequencing data of a study of STAT3 mutations in large granular lymphocyte leukemia. Sequenced by immunoSEQ multiplex PCR; TCRdb stores in-frame clones only, minus some. This sample has about 10,000 clones, with around 90% found just once. These TCRs' antigens remain unknown. Whole-study findings and limits: Every T-LGLL patient had at least one immunodominant TCRbeta clonotype.

Sequenced input: peripheral blood mononuclear cells. All receptors derive from a man aged 55 to 70 with T-cell large granular lymphocyte leukemia. Some clones in this sample may be carry-over from other donors' samples.

The chain recombines TRBV11-2 with TRBJ1-6, with D possibly matching TRBD1 (6 bases). Germline V gene lookup returns CDR1 SGHAT and CDR2 FQNNGV. The CDR3 contains 15 residues. V lost 4 bases and J lost 9, with 16 bases in between. The CDR3 reads CASSSTRGGSSPLHF. The CDR3 DNA follows: TGTGCCAGCAGCTCGACACGCGGGGGCAGTTCACCCCTCCACTTT.